These T cell receptor beta chains were read from a single sample in a study of blood T cell repertoires in COVID-19. The repertoire was sequenced with immunoSEQ multiplex PCR; TCRdb's copy has only in-frame clones and lacks some. The data show about 99,000 clones, 75% to 90% seen once. The source material was peripheral blood. These TCRs come from a human donor in a cohort sampled during active COVID-19. Both conserved end residues are part of each CDR3. Each record gives: J gene, D gene, V gene, clone size, CDR3 protein, CDR3 DNA. D genes are given only for firm matches. Only some rows state a clone size, as once, few, many or a class for expanded clones.

TRBJ1-1	.	TRBV7-9	once	CASSFYDTNTEAFF	TGTGCCAGCAGCTTTTACGACACTAACACTGAAGCTTTCTTT
TRBJ1-1	.	TRBV5-4	.	CASSLVHNTEAFF	TGTGCCAGCAGCTTAGTACATAACACTGAAGCTTTCTTT
TRBJ2-3	TRBD2	TRBV4-1	.	CASSQDQVAGDTQYF	TGCGCCAGCAGCCAAGATCAGGTAGCGGGCGATACGCAGTATTTT
TRBJ2-6	TRBD1	TRBV27	.	CASSDLDRGSGANVLTF	TGTGCCAGCAGTGACCTCGACAGGGGTTCTGGGGCCAACGTCCTGACTTTC
TRBJ1-5	.	TRBV19	.	CASVSQGTRRDQPQHF	TGTGCCAGCGTTTCCCAAGGGACCCGGAGGGATCAGCCCCAGCATTTT
TRBJ1-6	.	TRBV5-1	.	CASSQQGGYNSPLHF	TGCGCCAGCAGCCAACAGGGTGGTTATAATTCACCCCTCCACTTT
TRBJ1-2	TRBD1	TRBV7-9	.	CASSHPRDRRSDTF	TGTGCCAGCAGCCACCCCCGGGACAGACGTTCCGACACCTTC
TRBJ1-1	TRBD1	TRBV3-1/TRBV3-2	.	CASSHRQGSNTEAFF	TGTGCCAGCAGCCACCGACAGGGATCGAACACTGAAGCTTTCTTT
TRBJ1-1	TRBD1	TRBV19	.	CASNPGQGVYGEAFF	TGTGCCAGTAATCCGGGACAGGGGGTATATGGTGAAGCTTTCTTT
TRBJ1-2	TRBD1	TRBV9	.	CASSFATGLYGYTF	TGTGCCAGCAGCTTCGCGACAGGGCTCTATGGCTACACCTTC
TRBJ2-3	.	TRBV7-2	.	CASSLASGFGTDTQYF	TGTGCCAGCAGCTTAGCATCCGGGTTTGGCACAGATACGCAGTATTTT
TRBJ2-2	TRBD2	TRBV7-2	.	CASSPRLANGELFF	TGTGCCAGCAGCCCCCGACTAGCAAACGGGGAGCTGTTTTTT
TRBJ2-3	.	TRBV6-5	.	CAGSPGKVDTQYF	TGTGCCGGGTCCCCCGGGAAAGTAGATACGCAGTATTTT
TRBJ1-2	TRBD1	TRBV6-2/TRBV6-3	.	CASSLDRGRLGYTF	TGTGCCAGCAGTTTGGACAGGGGGCGCCTTGGCTACACCTTC
TRBJ2-1	TRBD2	TRBV6-5	.	CASRRITSAYNEQFF	TGTGCCAGCAGACGTATCACTAGCGCCTACAATGAGCAGTTCTTC
TRBJ2-7	TRBD1	TRBV5-8	.	CASSGTGGLWFEQYF	TGTGCCAGCAGCGGGACAGGGGGCTTGTGGTTCGAGCAGTACTTC
TRBJ1-1	.	TRBV4-3	.	CASSQVWGGNTEAFF	TGCGCCAGCAGCCAAGTCTGGGGGGGAAACACTGAAGCTTTCTTT
TRBJ1-5	.	TRBV15	.	CATSPQRTAYQPQHF	TGTGCCACCAGCCCTCAAAGGACAGCTTATCAGCCCCAGCATTTT
TRBJ2-1	.	TRBV5-1	.	CASSLDQGYNEQFF	TGCGCCAGCAGCCTGGACCAGGGCTACAATGAGCAGTTCTTC
TRBJ2-3	TRBD2	TRBV30	.	CAWSVGLAGGQDTQYF	TGTGCCTGGAGTGTAGGACTAGCGGGGGGGCAAGATACGCAGTATTTT
TRBJ1-2	.	TRBV12-3/TRBV12-4	few	CASSLSSRGLDTF	TGTGCCAGCAGTTTAAGTAGTCGGGGTTTGGACACCTTC
TRBJ2-2	.	TRBV4-1	once	CASSQEVADMSTGELFF	TGCGCCAGCAGCCAAGAAGTGGCAGACATGAGTACCGGGGAGCTGTTTTTT
TRBJ2-1	TRBD2	TRBV24-1	.	CATSDFASGVDEQFF	TGTGCCACCAGTGATTTCGCTAGCGGGGTCGATGAGCAGTTCTTC
TRBJ1-2	TRBD1	TRBV7-9	.	CASSLGLGQGFGYTF	TGTGCCAGCAGCTTAGGGCTGGGACAGGGATTTGGCTACACCTTC
TRBJ2-3	.	TRBV7-9	once	CASSSTDWGRTDTQYF	TGTGCCAGCAGCTCGACAGACTGGGGCCGCACAGATACGCAGTATTTT
TRBJ2-1	TRBD2	TRBV5-1	.	CASSLLSRGGAGEQFF	TGCGCCAGCAGCTTGCTATCGCGCGGGGGGGCCGGGGAGCAGTTCTTC
TRBJ2-2	TRBD1	TRBV5-1	.	CASSSEGQGLPGELFF	TGCGCCAGCAGCTCGGAGGGACAGGGTCTTCCCGGGGAGCTGTTTTTT
TRBJ2-7	TRBD1	TRBV18	.	CASSNGQGGEQYF	TGTGCCAGCTCAAATGGACAGGGAGGCGAGCAGTACTTC
TRBJ1-2	.	TRBV12-3/TRBV12-4	.	CASSKGGDYGYTF	TGTGCCAGCAGCAAAGGGGGGGACTATGGCTACACCTTC
TRBJ1-4	TRBD1	TRBV27	.	CASRPTPGQAEKLFF	TGTGCCAGCAGGCCAACCCCCGGACAGGCTGAAAAACTGTTTTTT
TRBJ1-2	.	TRBV5-1	once	CASSTEGLPPYGYTF	TGCGCCAGCAGCACTGAGGGTCTTCCGCCCTATGGCTACACCTTC
TRBJ2-1	.	TRBV5-4	.	CASRTADSYNEQFF	TGTGCCAGCAGGACAGCTGACTCCTACAATGAGCAGTTCTTC
TRBJ1-5	.	TRBV19	.	CASSTPERGNNQPQHF	TGTGCCAGTAGTACCCCGGAAAGGGGGAACAATCAGCCCCAGCATTTT
TRBJ1-5	.	TRBV19	.	CASSTPLGGQPQHF	TGTGCCAGTAGTACGCCTTTAGGGGGACAGCCCCAGCATTTT
TRBJ2-5	TRBD2	TRBV19	.	CASSIMGLAGETQYF	TGTGCCAGTAGTATCATGGGACTAGCGGGAGAGACCCAGTACTTC
TRBJ2-6	.	TRBV29-1	.	CSVALQGANVLTF	TGCAGCGTTGCCCTACAGGGGGCCAACGTCCTGACTTTC
TRBJ2-7	TRBD2	TRBV10-3	.	CAIRTSGGRDEQYF	TGTGCCATTAGGACTAGCGGGGGGCGGGACGAGCAGTACTTC
TRBJ2-7	.	TRBV7-8	.	CASSSGWGGPYEQYF	TGTGCCAGCAGCTCCGGGTGGGGGGGCCCCTACGAGCAGTACTTC
TRBJ2-3	TRBD1	TRBV7-9	.	CASRRRTGPGTDTQYF	TGTGCCAGCAGGCGTAGGACAGGGCCAGGCACAGATACGCAGTATTTT
TRBJ2-5	TRBD2	TRBV28	.	CASSQTSGGIGTQYF	TGTGCCAGCAGCCAGACTAGCGGGGGGATAGGGACCCAGTACTTC
TRBJ1-6	TRBD1	TRBV30	.	CAWSVGQGRSPLHF	TGTGCCTGGAGCGTGGGACAGGGAAGATCACCCCTCCACTTT
TRBJ2-5	.	TRBV3-1/TRBV3-2	.	CASSQDMSIGDQYF	TGTGCCAGCAGCCAAGATATGAGTATAGGGGACCAGTACTTC
TRBJ1-5	TRBD1	TRBV2	.	CASRNRQGGNQPQHF	TGTGCCAGCAGAAACAGACAGGGGGGCAATCAGCCCCAGCATTTT
TRBJ1-2	TRBD1	TRBV30	.	CAWSFTGGSNYGYTF	TGTGCCTGGAGTTTCACAGGGGGTTCAAACTATGGCTACACCTTC
TRBJ1-5	.	TRBV27	.	CASSPRGGGGRKGAQHF	TGTGCCAGCAGTCCGCGAGGAGGGGGGGGCCGGAAAGGGGCCCAGCATTTT
TRBJ2-1	TRBD2	TRBV11-2	.	CASSTGLAGGDEQFF	TGTGCCAGCAGTACGGGACTAGCGGGGGGGGATGAGCAGTTCTTC
TRBJ2-5	.	TRBV7-9	.	CASSLNSRGGETQYF	TGTGCCAGCAGCTTAAACAGCCGGGGAGGAGAGACCCAGTACTTC
TRBJ2-1	.	TRBV2	.	CASTEGGVGEQFF	TGTGCCAGCACCGAGGGCGGGGTTGGTGAGCAGTTCTTC
TRBJ1-6	TRBD1	TRBV5-1	once	CASSLEGTGGRNSPLHF	TGCGCCAGCAGCTTGGAGGGGACAGGGGGCAGGAATTCACCCCTCCACTTT
TRBJ1-5	.	TRBV12-3/TRBV12-4	.	CASSPYSNQPQHF	TGTGCCAGCAGTCCCTATAGCAATCAGCCCCAGCATTTT
TRBJ1-2	.	TRBV5-1	.	CASSLESVNYGYTF	TGCGCCAGCAGCTTGGAGTCAGTCAACTATGGCTACACCTTC
TRBJ2-5	.	TRBV25-1	.	CASSEYPGLKTQYF	TGTGCCAGCAGTGAATATCCAGGGTTAAAGACCCAGTACTTC
TRBJ1-6	.	TRBV28	.	CASYRQDNSPLHF	TGTGCCAGCTATCGACAGGATAATTCACCCCTCCACTTT
TRBJ1-4	TRBD1	TRBV28	few	CASSFLFGTGNHNEKLFF	TGTGCCAGCAGTTTCTTATTTGGGACAGGGAACCATAATGAAAAACTGTTTTTT